The next 28 T cell receptor beta chains were all read from a single sample in a study of blood T cell repertoires in COVID-19. Profiled with immunoSEQ multiplex PCR; TCRdb holds only in-frame clones, not every one. The sample has about 400,000 clones, roughly 91% seen once. The sample comprised PBMCs or T cells enriched from blood (not recorded which). All receptors derive from a woman aged 30 to 39 who had recovered from COVID-19.

This chain joins TRBV5-4 and TRBJ2-5, with D perhaps matching TRBD1 (6 bases). The CDR3 length is 14 residues. Germline-derived CDR1 and CDR2 are SGHNT and YYREEE (reference sequence). The ends were cut back, 4 bases at V and 5 bases at J, with 15 bases in the middle. CDR3 amino acids: CASSQIQRGETQYF. Written as DNA, the CDR3 is TGTGCCAGCAGCCAAATCCAGAGGGGGGAGACCCAGTACTTC.

The gene calls are TRBV7-3 and TRBJ1-1; no clear D. Trimming stripped 4 bases from V and 3 bases from J, with 12 bases between. Germline assignment: CDR1 SGHTA and CDR2 FQGTGA. The CDR3 is made up of 14 amino acids. CDR3 in DNA: TGTGCCAGCAGCTACGACCTTCAGGACACTGAAGCTTTCTTT. Translation gives CASSYDLQDTEAFF.

V gene TRBV9 combines with J gene TRBJ2-1; TRBD1 might be the D (6 bases). V was pared by 4 bases and J by 5 bases, with 19 bases between. This CDR3 comprises 16 residues. In germline, CDR1 is SGDLS, CDR2 YYNGEE. The chain's CDR3 is CASSSQDSRLNNEQFF. The CDR3 DNA is TGTGCCAGCAGCTCCCAGGACAGTCGCCTTAACAATGAGCAGTTCTTC.

The rearrangement uses TRBV6-1 and TRBJ2-1; the match to TRBD2 covers 13 bases. J gave up 0 bases and V 4 bases, and 6 bases lay outside the gene matches. Per germline, CDR1 MNHNS and CDR2 SASEGT. This CDR3 comprises 18 residues. For the CDR3, the DNA is TGTGCCAGCAGTGGGACTAGCGGGAGTTGGAGCTCCTACAATGAGCAGTTCTTC. Its translation: CASSGTSGSWSSYNEQFF.

The sample holds a few counts of this clone. This chain connects TRBV5-1 to TRBJ2-1; TRBD2 matches 11 bases. V lost 3 bases, J lost 7 bases, and 6 bases stayed unmatched. The CDR3 loop spans 15 amino acids. Germline values: CDR1 SGHRS, CDR2 YFSETQ. In nucleotides, the CDR3 is TGCGCCAGCAGCTCTCTAGCGGGGGGCCAAAATGAGCAGTTCTTC. It specifies CASSSLAGGQNEQFF.

The rearrangement joins TRBV25-1 to TRBJ1-5; D remains unclear. Germline CDR1 MGHDK, CDR2 SYGVNS. Trimming pared 6 bases from V and 0 bases from J, leaving 12 bases between. The CDR3 contains 15 residues. The DNA of the CDR3 is TGTGCCAGCAGGACTAACACTGCTAGCAATCAGCCCCAGCATTTT. It codes for CASRTNTASNQPQHF.

The V and J genes are TRBV30 and TRBJ1-1; D gene ambiguous. The germline gives CDR1 GTSNPN, CDR2 SVGIG (reference sequence). The CDR3 has 14 amino acids. Trimming removed 4 bases from V and 4 bases from J, with 16 bases in between. CDR3 amino acids: CAWTEFRGSTEAFF. The CDR3, as DNA: TGTGCCTGGACGGAGTTTCGCGGAAGCACTGAAGCTTTCTTT.

The chain couples TRBV12-3 or TRBV12-4 to TRBJ2-7; D is unclear. Trimming cost V 5 bases and J 2 bases, with 10 bases left between them. The CDR3 has 13 residues. The CDR3 sequence: CASSLSDTYEQYF. CDR3 bases: TGTGCCAGCAGTCTCAGTGATACCTACGAGCAGTACTTC.

This clone was counted a few times. The chain combines TRBV11-3 with TRBJ1-1; tentative D call: TRBD1 (5 bases). The CDR3 length is 15 residues. V lost 2 bases to trimming and J lost 5 bases, with 15 bases between them. CDR1 and CDR2 (germline): SGHNT, YENEEA. CDR3 nucleotide sequence: TGTGCCAGCAGCTTATCATCAGGGTCGGGTACTGAAGCTTTCTTT. The encoded protein is CASSLSSGSGTEAFF.

The chain recombines TRBV4-3 with TRBJ2-3, with 7 bases that match TRBD2. Unmatched junction bases numbered 10, after V lost 4 bases and J lost 6 bases. Per germline, CDR1 LGHNA and CDR2 YSLEER. This CDR3 region has 15 residues. The CDR3 region has the DNA TGCGCCAGCAGCCGGTCCAGCGGGGTTTCGGATACGCAGTATTTT. It specifies CASSRSSGVSDTQYF.

The rearrangement links TRBV11-2 to TRBJ2-5, with D possibly matching TRBD1 (6 bases). This CDR3 contains 14 residues. Trimming removed 5 bases from V and 6 bases from J, with 16 bases in between. Germline loops: CDR1 SGHAT, CDR2 FQNNGV. The CDR3 bases are TGTGCCAGCAGCCCTCGCAGGGGAGCGCAGACCCAGTACTTC. Translating gives CASSPRRGAQTQYF. The variable domain in full, with the rest retrieved from reference TRBV11-2 and TRBJ2-5, is EAGVAQSPRYKIIEKRQSVAFWCNPISGHATLYWYQQILGQGPKLLIQFQNNGVVDDSQLPKDRFSAERLKGVDSTLKIQPAKLEDSAVYLCASSPRRGAQTQYFGPGTRLLVL.

The chain joins TRBV19 to TRBJ2-5; TRBD2 matches 15 bases. Germline CDR1 and CDR2: LNHDA and SQIVND (reference sequence). There are 19 residues in the CDR3. V was clipped by 4 bases and J by 0 bases; unmatched bases: 9. The DNA of the CDR3 is TGTGCCAGTAGTACGGGACTAGCGGGAGGCCGATGGTACCAAGAGACCCAGTACTTC. Its translation is CASSTGLAGGRWYQETQYF.

V gene TRBV2 combines with J gene TRBJ2-7; 7 positions match TRBD1. This CDR3 is built from 12 residues. V lost 8 bases to trimming and J lost 4 bases; unmatched junction nucleotides: 5. Germline V CDR1 and CDR2: SNHLY, FYNNEI. The DNA for the CDR3 is TGTGCCAGCGGGACAGCAGCGTACGAGCAGTACTTC. Its protein product is CASGTAAYEQYF. Using reference TRBV2 and TRBJ2-7 for the parts outside the CDR3, the full variable domain is EPEVTQTPSHQVTQMGQEVILRCVPISNHLYFYWYRQILGQKVEFLVSFYNNEISEKSEIFDDQFSVERPDGSNFTLKIRSTKLEDSAMYFCASGTAAYEQYFGPGTRLTVT.

J is TRBJ2-4 and V is TRBV18; 10 bases agree with TRBD2. The CDR3 has 17 amino acids. Germline trimming cut 2 bases from V and 5 bases from J; bases unmatched to any gene: 9. Germline CDR1 is KGHSH and CDR2 is LQKENI. CDR3 DNA sequence: TGTGCCAGCTCACCATCTAGCGGGAGTTGGAGAGAAAACATTCAGTACTTC. This encodes CASSPSSGSWRENIQYF.

This clone was seen a handful of times. The J gene is TRBJ2-2, the V gene TRBV2; TRBD1 aligns across 11 bases. The V gene end was trimmed by 9 bases and the J gene end by 1 base; junction bases not matched to a gene: 1. The CDR3 loop spans 14 amino acids. From germline, CDR1 is SNHLY and CDR2 FYNNEI. DNA for the CDR3: TGTGCCAGGGACAGGGGGCTGAACACCGGGGAGCTGTTTTTT. As protein: CARDRGLNTGELFF.

This clone was picked up one time. V is TRBV28 and J is TRBJ1-1; perhaps TRBD1 as D (5 bases). CDR3 length: 13 residues. Germline CDR1 MDHEN, CDR2 SYDVKM. V lost 7 bases to trimming and J lost 5 bases, with 14 bases between them. CDR3 sequence reads: CASKGEGRTEAFF. For the CDR3, the DNA is TGTGCCAGCAAAGGAGAGGGGAGGACTGAAGCTTTCTTT.

V is TRBV10-3 and J is TRBJ1-3; D gene unclear. V dropped 10 bases and J dropped 0 bases, with 13 bases sitting between them. CDR1 is ENHRY and CDR2 is SYGVKD in the germline V gene. The CDR3 runs 14 residues. Here the CDR3 DNA reads TGTGCCAGCCTGAAGGGAGGCTCTGGAAACACCATATATTTT. It is translated as CASLKGGSGNTIYF.

The count of this clone is one. The gene calls are TRBV27 and TRBJ2-7; 8 nucleotides agree with TRBD1. The CDR3 covers 15 residues. Germline CDR1 reads MNHEY; CDR2 reads SMNVEV (reference sequence). V was pared by 2 bases and J by 5 bases, with 8 bases of the junction left unmatched. The CDR3 reads CASSLVGGQGNEQYF. CDR3 nucleotides: TGTGCCAGCAGTTTAGTCGGTGGACAGGGCAACGAGCAGTACTTC.

The genes are TRBV28 and TRBJ1-1; D is unresolved. The germline V gene encodes CDR1 MDHEN and CDR2 SYDVKM. With 3 bases removed from V and 4 bases from J, the gap between germline ends came to 12 bases. The CDR3 spans 14 residues. CDR3 amino acids: CASSFDQRLTEAFF. Here the CDR3 DNA reads TGTGCCAGCAGTTTCGACCAGCGTCTCACTGAAGCTTTCTTT. The variable domain in full, completed from reference TRBV28 and TRBJ1-1, reads DVKVTQSSRYLVKRTGEKVFLECVQDMDHENMFWYRQDPGLGLRLIYFSYDVKMKEKGDIPEGYSVSREKKERFSLILESASTNQTSMYLCASSFDQRLTEAFFGQGTRLTVV.

This clone has just a few counts. The chain links TRBV7-7 to TRBJ2-3; 8 nucleotides match TRBD2. V dropped 1 base and J dropped 2; count of bases not matched to a gene: 8. The CDR3 is 17 amino acids. The germline V gene encodes CDR1 SSHAT and CDR2 FNYEAQ (reference sequence). CDR3 amino acids: CASSLEAAGVVTDTQYF. Here the CDR3 DNA reads TGTGCCAGCAGCTTAGAGGCAGCGGGAGTGGTCACAGATACGCAGTATTTT.

The rearrangement joins TRBV18 to TRBJ1-2, with D hard to call. Trimming took 3 bases from V and 8 from J, leaving 13 bases between them. Germline loops: CDR1 KGHSH, CDR2 LQKENI. The CDR3 runs to 13 residues. CDR3 in amino acids: CASSPAGMRGYTF. The CDR3 nucleotides read TGTGCCAGCTCACCGGCGGGGATGAGGGGCTACACCTTC. Using reference TRBV18 and TRBJ1-2 for the parts outside the CDR3, the full variable domain is NAGVMQNPRHLVRRRGQEARLRCSPMKGHSHVYWYRQLPEEGLKFMVYLQKENIIDESGMPKERFSAEFPKEGPSILRIQQVVRGDSAAYFCASSPAGMRGYTFGSGTRLTVV.

V is TRBV7-9 and J is TRBJ1-2; 11 nucleotides line up with TRBD1. J was trimmed by 8 bases and V by 4 bases; bases with no gene match: 9. Germline V gene sequence: CDR1 SEHNR, CDR2 FQNEAQ (reference sequence). The CDR3 loop spans 15 amino acids. The CDR3 reads CASSSPGTGGSGYTF. DNA of the CDR3: TGTGCCAGCAGCTCCCCCGGGACAGGGGGGTCCGGCTACACCTTC. The complete variable domain, with remaining parts taken from reference TRBV7-9 and TRBJ1-2, reads DTGVSQNPRHKITKRGQNVTFRCDPISEHNRLYWYRQTLGQGPEFLTYFQNEAQLEKSRLLSDRFSAERPKGSFSTLEIQRTEQGDSAMYLCASSSPGTGGSGYTFGSGTRLTVV.

J is TRBJ1-2 and V is TRBV5-1, with TRBD1 as a possible D gene (6 bases). This CDR3 comprises 14 residues. Germline CDR1 SGHRS, CDR2 YFSETQ. V lost 1 base, J lost 8 bases, and 15 bases lay in between. The CDR3 sequence: CASSLNRERLGYTF. The CDR3 nucleotides are TGCGCCAGCAGCTTGAACAGGGAAAGGCTCGGCTACACCTTC.

In its sample, this clone was seen once. The genes are TRBV7-2 and TRBJ1-4, with TRBD1 matching 9 bases. CDR1 and CDR2 from the germline V gene are SGHTA and FQGNSA. J was trimmed by 6 bases and V by 1 base; bases with no gene match: 3. The CDR3 extends over 15 amino acids. This CDR3 is CASSLDRGRDEKLFF. CDR3 nucleotides: TGTGCCAGCAGCTTAGACAGGGGGCGGGATGAAAAACTGTTTTTT.

V is TRBV9 and J is TRBJ2-5; 8 nucleotides align to TRBD1. The CDR3 sequence is 14 residues long. CDR1 is SGDLS, CDR2 YYNGEE, per germline. After removal of 3 bases from V and 5 bases from J, the junction contained 6 bases not matched to a gene. The CDR3 coding sequence is TGTGCCAGCAGCGAGACAGGGGTCCGGGAGACCCAGTACTTC. It yields the protein CASSETGVRETQYF.

V gene TRBV28 combines with J gene TRBJ1-5, with 9 bases that match TRBD1. V gave up 9 bases and J gave up 6 bases; unmatched junction bases: 15. CDR1 and CDR2 (germline): MDHEN, SYDVKM. The CDR3 extends over 16 amino acids. In nucleotides, the CDR3 is TGTGCCAGTCAACTCTTAGGGACAGGGTGGAGTCAGCCCCAGCATTTT. Amino acid sequence: CASQLLGTGWSQPQHF.

V usage is TRBV7-2 and J usage is TRBJ2-1; 7 bases match TRBD1. Per the germline V gene, CDR1 is SGHTA and CDR2 is FQGNSA. The V gene end was trimmed by 6 bases and the J gene end by 8 bases; junction bases not matched to a gene: 13. The CDR3 is made up of 15 amino acids. The CDR3 protein is CASRKAGTEKYEQFF. Here the CDR3 DNA reads TGTGCCAGCAGAAAAGCCGGGACAGAAAAATATGAGCAGTTCTTC.

This chain joins TRBV18 and TRBJ1-2, with 9 bases fitting TRBD1. The CDR3 has 15 residues. With V trimmed by 5 bases and J by 4 bases, 8 bases remained unmatched. CDR1 KGHSH and CDR2 LQKENI come from the germline V gene. The CDR3 DNA reads TGTGCCAGCTCATCCCGACAGGGGGGGACCTATGGCTACACCTTC. Amino acids: CASSSRQGGTYGYTF.